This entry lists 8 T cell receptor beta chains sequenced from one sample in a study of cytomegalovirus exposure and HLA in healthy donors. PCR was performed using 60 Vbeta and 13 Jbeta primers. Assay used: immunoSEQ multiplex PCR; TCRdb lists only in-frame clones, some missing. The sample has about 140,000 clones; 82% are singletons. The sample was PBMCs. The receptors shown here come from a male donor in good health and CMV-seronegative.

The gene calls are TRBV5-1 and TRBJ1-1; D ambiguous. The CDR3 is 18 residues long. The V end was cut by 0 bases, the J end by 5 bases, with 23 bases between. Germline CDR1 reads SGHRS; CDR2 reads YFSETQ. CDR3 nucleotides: TGCGCCAGCAGCTTGGAGCCATTATCTATCCTTACCCCGACTGAAGCTTTCTTT. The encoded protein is CASSLEPLSILTPTEAFF. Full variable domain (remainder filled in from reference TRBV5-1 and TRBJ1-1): KAGVTQTPRYLIKTRGQQVTLSCSPISGHRSVSWYQQTPGQGLQFLFEYFSETQRNKGNFPGRFSGRQFSNSRSEMNVSTLELGDSALYLCASSLEPLSILTPTEAFFGQGTRLTVV.

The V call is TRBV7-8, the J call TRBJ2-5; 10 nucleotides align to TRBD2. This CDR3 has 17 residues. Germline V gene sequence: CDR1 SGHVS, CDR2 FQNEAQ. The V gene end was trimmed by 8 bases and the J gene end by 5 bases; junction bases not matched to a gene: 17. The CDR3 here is CASSPLGAGGPLETQYF. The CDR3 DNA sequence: TGTGCCAGCTCACCCCTCGGAGCGGGAGGGCCACTGGAGACCCAGTACTTC.

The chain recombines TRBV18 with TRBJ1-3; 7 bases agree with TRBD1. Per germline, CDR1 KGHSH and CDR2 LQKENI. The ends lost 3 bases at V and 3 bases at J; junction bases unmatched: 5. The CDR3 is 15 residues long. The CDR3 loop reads CASSPQGVNGNTIYF. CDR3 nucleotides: TGTGCCAGCTCACCCCAGGGGGTAAATGGAAACACCATATATTTT.

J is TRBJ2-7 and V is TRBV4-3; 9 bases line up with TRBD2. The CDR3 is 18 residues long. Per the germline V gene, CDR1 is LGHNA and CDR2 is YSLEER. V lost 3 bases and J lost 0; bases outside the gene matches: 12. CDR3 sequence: CASSHLVSGSDNSYEQYF. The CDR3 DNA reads TGCGCCAGCAGCCATCTGGTTAGCGGGAGTGACAACTCCTACGAGCAGTACTTC.

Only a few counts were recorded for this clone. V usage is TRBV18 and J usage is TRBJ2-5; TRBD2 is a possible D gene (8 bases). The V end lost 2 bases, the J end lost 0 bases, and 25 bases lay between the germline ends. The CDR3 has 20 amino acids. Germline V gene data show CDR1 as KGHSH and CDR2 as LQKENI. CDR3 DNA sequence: TGTGCCAGCTCACCATATGGGACAGTGAGCGGGAGCGGTGACCAAGAGACCCAGTACTTC. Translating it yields CASSPYGTVSGSGDQETQYF. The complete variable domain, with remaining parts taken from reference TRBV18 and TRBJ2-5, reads NAGVMQNPRHLVRRRGQEARLRCSPMKGHSHVYWYRQLPEEGLKFMVYLQKENIIDESGMPKERFSAEFPKEGPSILRIQQVVRGDSAAYFCASSPYGTVSGSGDQETQYFGPGTRLLVL.

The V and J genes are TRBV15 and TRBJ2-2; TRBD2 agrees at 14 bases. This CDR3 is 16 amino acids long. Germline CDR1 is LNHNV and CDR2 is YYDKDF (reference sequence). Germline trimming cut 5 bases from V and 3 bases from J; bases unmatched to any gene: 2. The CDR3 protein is CATSVGLAGDTGELFF. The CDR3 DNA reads TGTGCCACCAGCGTGGGACTAGCGGGAGACACCGGGGAGCTGTTTTTT.

CDR3 residues: CASSLVVGNTEAFF. In DNA, the CDR3 is TGTGCCAGCAGCTTAGTTGTCGGGAACACTGAAGCTTTCTTT. The J gene is TRBJ1-1, the V gene TRBV7-9; D is undetermined. Germline V gene sequence: CDR1 SEHNR, CDR2 FQNEAQ (reference sequence). The CDR3 consists of 14 residues. Trimming stripped 1 base from V and 1 base from J, with 7 bases between.

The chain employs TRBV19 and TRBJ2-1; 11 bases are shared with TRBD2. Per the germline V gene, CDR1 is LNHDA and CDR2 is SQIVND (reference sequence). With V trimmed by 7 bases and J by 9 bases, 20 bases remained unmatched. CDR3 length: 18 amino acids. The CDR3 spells CASIPGLLLAGGISEQFF. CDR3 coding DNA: TGTGCCAGTATACCGGGACTATTGCTAGCGGGAGGTATCAGTGAGCAGTTCTTC.